This TCR beta chain comes out of a study of blood T cell repertoires in COVID-19. V shed 5 bases and J shed 9 bases, with 23 bases lying between them. The CDR3 has 17 residues. Germline lookup yields CDR1 SEHNR and CDR2 FQNEAQ (reference sequence). Measured with immunoSEQ multiplex PCR; TCRdb has only the in-frame clones, and not every one. Among around 400,000 clones listed, approximately 88% were seen once. The chain employs TRBV7-9 and TRBJ1-6, with a weak D call TRBD1 (5 bases). The sequence was obtained from a man aged 35-49 years with acute or convalescent COVID-19. Material: peripheral blood. CDR3 region: CASSDTLGGLIGSPLHF. The CDR3 bases are TGTGCCAGCAGCGATACCCTTGGGGGACTTATAGGTTCACCCCTCCACTTT.